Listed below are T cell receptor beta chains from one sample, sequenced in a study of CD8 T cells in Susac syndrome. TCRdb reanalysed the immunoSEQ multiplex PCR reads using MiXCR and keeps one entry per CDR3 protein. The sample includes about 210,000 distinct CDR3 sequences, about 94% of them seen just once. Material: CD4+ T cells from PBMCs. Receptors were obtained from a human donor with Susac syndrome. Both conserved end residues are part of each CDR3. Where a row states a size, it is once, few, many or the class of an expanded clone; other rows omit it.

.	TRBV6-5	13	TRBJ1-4	CASRRQGMEKLFF
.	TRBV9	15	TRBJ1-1	CASSVDRGQNTEAFF
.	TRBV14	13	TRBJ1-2	CASSRDDNYGYTF
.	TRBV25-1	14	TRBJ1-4	CASSGASSGEKLFF
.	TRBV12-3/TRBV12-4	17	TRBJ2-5	CASSLGLAGGPGETQYF
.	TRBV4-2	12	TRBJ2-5	CASSGGEETQYF
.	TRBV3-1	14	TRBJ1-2	CASSHAASNYGYTF
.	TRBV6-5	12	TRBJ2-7	CASRQRLGEQYF
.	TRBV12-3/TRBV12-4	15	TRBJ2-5	CASSPSGDRGETQYF
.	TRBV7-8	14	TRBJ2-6	CASSQSWGANVLTF
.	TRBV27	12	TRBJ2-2	CASSGNTGELFF
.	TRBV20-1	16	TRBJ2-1	CSASPRGGGSYNEQFF
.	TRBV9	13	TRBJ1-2	CASSDGPVHGYTF
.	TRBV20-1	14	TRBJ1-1	CSARENRGNTEAFF
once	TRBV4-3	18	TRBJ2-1	CASSHERGPGTAYNEQFF
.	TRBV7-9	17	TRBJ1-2	CASSQRQGAQDLGGYTF
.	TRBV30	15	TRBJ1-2	CAWSVGQGGNYGYTF
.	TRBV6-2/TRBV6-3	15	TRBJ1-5	CASSYSRTGRQPQHF
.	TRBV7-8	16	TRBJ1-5	CASSPLWASSNQPQHF
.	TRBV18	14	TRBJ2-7	CASSPPTGGYEQYF
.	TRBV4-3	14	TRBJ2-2	CASSHERGPGELFF
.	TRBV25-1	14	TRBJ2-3	CASSDVGDTDTQYF
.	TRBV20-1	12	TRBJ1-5	CSAGGGDQPQHF
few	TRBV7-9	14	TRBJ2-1	CASSLQGGGNEQFF
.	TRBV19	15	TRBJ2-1	CASSSGGPRYNEQFF
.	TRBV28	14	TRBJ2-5	CASSLLGAWETQYF
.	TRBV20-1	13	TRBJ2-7	CSAVNRGLYEQYF
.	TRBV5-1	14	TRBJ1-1	CASSPVQGSTEAFF
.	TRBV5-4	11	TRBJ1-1	CASSLSGEAFF
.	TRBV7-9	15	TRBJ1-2	CASSPRTRANYGYTF
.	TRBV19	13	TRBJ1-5	CASSEDGNQPQHF
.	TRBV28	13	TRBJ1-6	CASSSLQGWGVHF
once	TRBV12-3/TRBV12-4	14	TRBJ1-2	CASSRTGGADGYTF
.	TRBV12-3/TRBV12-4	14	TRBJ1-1	CASIWDREGTEAFF
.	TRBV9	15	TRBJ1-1	CASSVAGSGNTEAFF
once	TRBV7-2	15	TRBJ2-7	CASSLEGGQGYEQYF
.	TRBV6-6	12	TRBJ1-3	CASLSSGNTIYF
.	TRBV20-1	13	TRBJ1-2	CSVRGRINYGYTF
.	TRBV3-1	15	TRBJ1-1	CASSQEGFMNTEAFF
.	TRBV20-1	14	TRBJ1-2	CSARDGGRVEGYTF
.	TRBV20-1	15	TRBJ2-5	CSARDPTGFQETQYF
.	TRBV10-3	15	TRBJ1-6	CAIRKTGTDGSPLHF
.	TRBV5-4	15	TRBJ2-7	CASSLDVDYGNEQYF
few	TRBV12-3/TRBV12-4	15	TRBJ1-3	CASSPGQGGGNTIYF
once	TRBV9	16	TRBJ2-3	CASSVEAGGSTDTQYF
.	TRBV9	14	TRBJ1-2	CASSVGRRESGYTF
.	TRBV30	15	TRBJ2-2	CAWSPGTGWTGELFF